This T cell receptor (beta chain) was recorded in a study of blood T cell repertoires in COVID-19. Study details: The study drew acute and convalescent COVID-19 samples from the United States, Italy and Spain.

Assay: immunoSEQ multiplex PCR; the TCRdb copy retains only in-frame clones and omits some. Of roughly 380,000 clones in the sample, 81% are singletons; the top ten hold 1.1%. CDR3 length: 17 residues. The germline CDR1 and CDR2 sequences are LGHDT and YNNKEL (reference sequence). V was clipped by 3 bases and J by 1 base; unmatched bases: 5. The rearrangement joins TRBV3-1 (or the pseudogene TRBV3-2) to TRBJ2-2; 10 bases line up with TRBD2. The clonotype was recovered from a human donor with acute or convalescent COVID-19. The donor label of this sample is uncertain. The material sequenced was peripheral blood. CDR3: CASSHRGTSENTGELFF. DNA of the CDR3: TGTGCCAGCAGCCATCGGGGGACTAGCGAGAACACCGGGGAGCTGTTTTTT.